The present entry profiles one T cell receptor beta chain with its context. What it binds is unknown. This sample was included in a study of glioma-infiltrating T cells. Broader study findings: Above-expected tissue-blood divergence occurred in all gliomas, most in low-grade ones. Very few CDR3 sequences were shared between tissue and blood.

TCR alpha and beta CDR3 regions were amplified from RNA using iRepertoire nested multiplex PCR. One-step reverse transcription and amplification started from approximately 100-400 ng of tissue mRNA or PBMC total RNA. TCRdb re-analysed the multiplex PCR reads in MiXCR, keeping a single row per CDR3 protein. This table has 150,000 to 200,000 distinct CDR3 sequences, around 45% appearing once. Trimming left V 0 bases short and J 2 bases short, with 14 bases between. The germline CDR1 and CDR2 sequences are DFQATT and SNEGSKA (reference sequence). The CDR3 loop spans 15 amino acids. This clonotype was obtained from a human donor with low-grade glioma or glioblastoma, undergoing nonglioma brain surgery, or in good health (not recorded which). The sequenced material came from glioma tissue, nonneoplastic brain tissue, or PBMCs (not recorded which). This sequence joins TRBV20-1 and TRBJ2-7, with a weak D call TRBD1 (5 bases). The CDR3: CSARDPAGATYEQYF. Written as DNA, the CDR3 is TGCAGTGCTAGAGACCCAGCTGGGGCAACCTACGAGCAGTACTTC.